This TCR beta chain comes out of a study of early T cells in non-severe SARS-CoV-2 infection. General study points: Matching with VDJdb favored anti-spike CD8 responses (missing private and CD4 specificities).

Regarding this clonotype: Antigen: not known.

There are 18 residues in the CDR3. Germline loops: CDR1 DFQATT, CDR2 SNEGSKA (reference sequence). The J segment lost 2 bases and the V segment lost 8 bases, leaving 21 bases of the junction unmatched. MiXCR was run by TCRdb on the 5' RACE reads, yielding one entry per CDR3 protein. Of 45,000 or so distinct CDR3 sequences in the sample, roughly 7.3% were seen once. This chain connects TRBV20-1 to TRBJ2-1; 7 positions agree with TRBD2. The source is an adult who was a healthcare worker with PCR-confirmed SARS-CoV-2 infection or an uninfected control (not recorded which). Sequencing used whole blood. The CDR3 loop reads CSNPSWDYHHKPYNEQFF. The CDR3 DNA reads TGCAGTAACCCCAGCTGGGACTACCACCACAAACCCTACAATGAGCAGTTCTTC.